The clone carrying this T cell receptor (beta chain) appeared many times. As yet, its antigen is unknown. The entry originates in a study of T cell repertoires in cytomegalovirus infection. Study-level information: From public TCR beta signatures came an indication of both CMV infection and matching HLA type. Study outcomes and limitations: The ex vivo response showed dominance by HLA-C-restricted CMV-specific TCR beta clonotypes.

TCRdb re-called the reads through MiXCR, storing one row per CDR3 protein. The data contain approximately 110,000 distinct CDR3 sequences, around 28% of them singletons. The CDR3 extends over 14 amino acids. The germline V gene encodes CDR1 SNHLY and CDR2 FYNNEI. Trimming stripped 2 bases from V and 8 bases from J, with 15 bases between. The chain is built from TRBV2 and TRBJ1-1; weak D call: TRBD1 (5 bases). Sequenced material: CD8+ T cells from cultured PBMCs, taken from culture after CMV antigen stimulation. The TCR comes from a human donor in good health (CMV status not recorded). Some clones in this sample may be carry-over from other donors' samples. CDR3: CASSEMSSGGEAFF. As DNA, the CDR3 is TGTGCCAGCAGTGAAATGTCGAGTGGGGGGGAAGCTTTCTTT.